Below are 12 T cell receptor beta chains sequenced from a single sample in a study of cytomegalovirus exposure and HLA in healthy donors. The table came from immunoSEQ multiplex PCR; TCRdb's copy has only in-frame clones and leaves some out. Altogether more than 200,000 clones are present, 90% being singletons, with the ten largest covering around 3.1%. The sample was PBMCs. These receptor sequences come from a woman in her twenties or thirties in good health and CMV-seronegative.

Details on this clone: Other DNA sequences of this sample code for an identical CDR3. The chain has TRBV5-6 and TRBJ2-3; no definite D call. Trimming left V 3 bases short and J 4 bases short, with 9 bases between. The V gene's germline CDR1 is SGHDT and CDR2 YYEEEE. This CDR3 has 13 amino acids. The DNA for the CDR3 is TGTGCCAGCAGCTCGTTCGTATCAGATACGCAGTATTTT. Translating it yields CASSSFVSDTQYF.

The V call is TRBV7-9, the J call TRBJ2-3; D unresolved. The germline V and J ends were trimmed by 0 bases and 2 bases, with 3 bases remaining between them. The germline gives CDR1 SEHNR, CDR2 FQNEAQ (reference sequence). The CDR3 has 13 residues. CDR3 in DNA: TGTGCCAGCAGCTTAGCGGCCACAGATACGCAGTATTTT. Its translation: CASSLAATDTQYF.

The V gene is TRBV4-1, the J gene TRBJ2-1; 7 bases match TRBD2. The V gene end was trimmed by 0 bases and the J gene end by 3 bases; junction bases not matched to a gene: 8. CDR1 is MGHRA and CDR2 is YSYEKL in the germline V gene. CDR3 size: 17 residues. DNA for the CDR3: TGCGCCAGCAGCCAAGAAGCGGTCGGCGGGAGCTACAATGAGCAGTTCTTC. This gives the protein CASSQEAVGGSYNEQFF.

The rearrangement joins TRBV30 to TRBJ2-4, with D unclear. The CDR3 contains 12 residues. Looked up from germline, CDR1 is GTSNPN and CDR2 is SVGIG (reference sequence). Trimming cost V 5 bases and J 1 base, with 6 bases left between them. CDR3 residues: CAWSGAKNIQYF. The CDR3 DNA reads as TGTGCCTGGTCCGGGGCCAAAAACATTCAGTACTTC.

This chain joins TRBV7-8 and TRBJ1-1; D remains unclear. The CDR3 runs to 13 residues. Germline V CDR1 and CDR2: SGHVS, FQNEAQ. Trimming pared 0 bases from V and 3 bases from J, leaving 5 bases between. In nucleotides, the CDR3 is TGTGCCAGCAGCTTAGCTAGTCACACTGAAGCTTTCTTT. Protein: CASSLASHTEAFF.

The chain employs TRBV9 and TRBJ2-2; 10 positions agree with TRBD1. Germline V lookup: CDR1 SGDLS, CDR2 YYNGEE. The junction had 11 bases not matched to a gene; V was cut back by 1 base and J by 2 bases. The CDR3 runs to 19 residues. The CDR3 nucleotides read TGTGCCAGCAGCGTAAATCGGTTTGGGACAGGGGACAACACCGGGGAGCTGTTTTTT. This sequence encodes CASSVNRFGTGDNTGELFF.

This sequence joins TRBV28 and TRBJ2-7, with 9 bases identical to TRBD1. The CDR3 contains 15 residues. The germline gives CDR1 MDHEN, CDR2 SYDVKM. Trimming took 1 base from V and 1 from J; bases not matched to a gene: 2. CDR3 residues: CASSLYGTGSYEQYF. CDR3 DNA: TGTGCCAGCAGTTTATATGGGACAGGGTCCTACGAGCAGTACTTC.

CDR3 region: CASSLLGSQETQYF. The CDR3 nucleotides read TGTGCCAGCAGTTTATTGGGGTCACAAGAGACCCAGTACTTC. The chain is built from TRBV27 and TRBJ2-5; D gene uncertain. Trimming took off 1 base at V and 2 bases at J, with 8 bases between the two ends. In germline, CDR1 is MNHEY, CDR2 SMNVEV (reference sequence). This CDR3 has 14 amino acids.

The chain employs TRBV10-3 and TRBJ2-7; the D is unclear. The CDR3 has 12 residues. V was clipped by 2 bases and J by 12 bases, with 14 bases between them. The germline V gene has CDR1 ENHRY and CDR2 SYGVKD. CDR3 protein: CAISERTGMGYF. The CDR3 DNA follows: TGTGCCATCAGTGAGCGGACGGGTATGGGGTACTTC.

V usage is TRBV10-3 and J usage is TRBJ1-1; no firm D call. Germline V gene lookup returns CDR1 ENHRY and CDR2 SYGVKD. This CDR3 has 14 residues. With 2 bases removed from V and 1 base from J, the gap between germline ends came to 8 bases. DNA of the CDR3: TGTGCCATCAGTGAGGGGAGTGGGAACACTGAAGCTTTCTTT. Translation gives CAISEGSGNTEAFF.

The chain joins TRBV29-1 to TRBJ2-5, with D perhaps being TRBD1 or TRBD2 (5 bases each). V dropped 7 bases and J dropped 5 bases, with 20 bases sitting between them. The CDR3 extends over 14 amino acids. The germline V gene has CDR1 SQVTM and CDR2 ANQGSEA. DNA for the CDR3: TGCAGCGCCAATTTGGGGCCCAGAGGGGAGACCCAGTACTTC. Translation gives CSANLGPRGETQYF.

The rearrangement uses TRBV19 and TRBJ2-5; D is possibly TRBD1 or TRBD2 (5 bases each). The CDR3 is made up of 14 amino acids. Germline V gene sequence: CDR1 LNHDA, CDR2 SQIVND (reference sequence). Trimming took off 0 bases at V and 5 bases at J, with 10 bases between the two ends. The chain's CDR3 is CASSIDTGTETQYF. CDR3 bases: TGTGCCAGTAGTATAGATACGGGGACGGAGACCCAGTACTTC.